These 27 T cell receptor beta chains were sequenced from one sample in a study of T cell responses to AZD1222 COVID-19 vaccine. Generated by immunoSEQ multiplex PCR, the TCRdb table keeps only in-frame clones and is missing some. The table has more than 85,000 clones, approximately 91% seen once. The specimen was peripheral blood, collected on day 0 of AZD1222 vaccination. These receptors all stem from an adult in good health.

The chain couples TRBV5-1 to TRBJ2-2; D gene ambiguous. V shed 3 bases and J shed 8 bases, with 8 bases lying between them. There are 12 residues in the CDR3. Germline assignment: CDR1 SGHRS and CDR2 YFSETQ. CDR3 nucleotides: TGCGCCAGCAGCTCCTCTCGGGGGGAGCTGTTTTTT. It specifies CASSSSRGELFF. Combining the CDR3 with reference TRBV5-1 and TRBJ2-2 gives the whole variable domain KAGVTQTPRYLIKTRGQQVTLSCSPISGHRSVSWYQQTPGQGLQFLFEYFSETQRNKGNFPGRFSGRQFSNSRSEMNVSTLELGDSALYLCASSSSRGELFFGEGSRLTVL.

This clone was seen just once. The rearrangement uses TRBV19 and TRBJ2-7, with 7 bases aligning to TRBD1. Germline V gene data show CDR1 as LNHDA and CDR2 as SQIVND (reference sequence). V trimming: 0 bases; J trimming: 9 bases; junction bases outside the gene matches: 11. The CDR3 consists of 15 residues. CDR3 protein: CASSIEGTALRGQYF. Here the CDR3 DNA reads TGTGCCAGTAGTATAGAGGGGACAGCTCTACGTGGGCAGTACTTC.

The rearrangement joins TRBV5-1 to TRBJ1-4; D is undetermined. This CDR3 region has 14 residues. The V gene lost 0 bases and the J gene lost 8 bases, with 11 bases spanning the gap. Germline CDR1 reads SGHRS; CDR2 reads YFSETQ. The DNA of the CDR3 is TGCGCCAGCAGCTTGGACGCCACGGGGGAAAAACTGTTTTTT. Protein sequence: CASSLDATGEKLFF.

The chain employs TRBV10-2 and TRBJ2-1; 10 nucleotides match TRBD1. This CDR3 has 16 amino acids. Germline CDR1 reads WSHSY; CDR2 reads SAAADI. The J segment lost 7 bases and the V segment lost 2 bases, leaving 8 bases of the junction unmatched. CDR3 bases: TGCGCCAGCAGTGAGATCGGGACAGGGGTTGGGAATGAGCAGTTCTTC. This codes for CASSEIGTGVGNEQFF.

V and J are TRBV30 and TRBJ1-2; 8 bases match TRBD1. Germline loops: CDR1 GTSNPN, CDR2 SVGIG (reference sequence). The CDR3 extends over 11 amino acids. Germline trimming cut 4 bases from V and 11 bases from J; bases unmatched to any gene: 6. The DNA of the CDR3 is TGTGCCTGGACGACAGGGGTGGTATACACCTTC. Translation: CAWTTGVVYTF. Based on the CDR3 plus reference TRBV30 and TRBJ1-2, the full variable domain is SQTIHQWPATLVQPVGSPLSLECTVEGTSNPNLYWYRQAAGRGLQLLFYSVGIGQISSEVPQNLSASRPQDRQFILSSKKLLLSDSGFYLCAWTTGVVYTFGSGTRLTVV.

The chain couples TRBV5-4 to TRBJ1-2, with 9 positions matching TRBD1. Germline V gene lookup returns CDR1 SGHNT and CDR2 YYREEE (reference sequence). The length of the CDR3 is 14 residues. V gave up 4 bases and J gave up 8 bases; unmatched junction bases: 9. CDR3 loop: CASSGLQGAGGYTF. The DNA for the CDR3 is TGTGCCAGCAGCGGCCTACAGGGGGCGGGAGGCTACACCTTC.

This clone appeared a few times. The chain employs TRBV19 and TRBJ2-1; 8 bases match TRBD1. Trimming cost V 5 bases and J 3 bases; bases outside gene matches: 6. CDR1 and CDR2 from the germline V gene are LNHDA and SQIVND (reference sequence). There are 15 residues in the CDR3. The CDR3 is CASSSTGDFYNEQFF. The CDR3 DNA sequence: TGTGCCAGTAGTTCGACAGGGGACTTCTACAATGAGCAGTTCTTC. Using reference TRBV19 and TRBJ2-1 for the parts outside the CDR3, the full variable domain is DGGITQSPKYLFRKEGQNVTLSCEQNLNHDAMYWYRQDPGQGLRLIYYSQIVNDFQKGDIAEGYSVSREKKESFPLTVTSAQKNPTAFYLCASSSTGDFYNEQFFGPGTRLTVL.

This chain links TRBV9 with TRBJ1-4; D is unresolved. Germline-derived CDR1 and CDR2 are SGDLS and YYNGEE. Trimming pared 1 base from V and 3 bases from J, leaving 7 bases between. The CDR3 is made up of 14 amino acids. CDR3 nucleotides: TGTGCCAGCAGCGTAAGGGCAGCTAATGAAAAACTGTTTTTT. Its protein is CASSVRAANEKLFF.

This clone was seen just once. This rearrangement joins TRBV19 to TRBJ1-5, with 8 bases lining up with TRBD1. V shed 2 bases, J shed 6 bases, and the junction held 9 bases outside the gene matches. CDR3 length equals 16 residues. CDR1 and CDR2 (germline): LNHDA, SQIVND (reference sequence). In DNA form, the CDR3 reads TGTGCCAGTAGTATAACGCAGGGGGCCATTCTTCAGCCCCAGCATTTT. Translation gives CASSITQGAILQPQHF.

This clone was detected only once. The chain carries TRBV30 and TRBJ2-7; D may be TRBD2 (5 bases). V dropped 0 bases and J dropped 4 bases, with 7 bases sitting between them. Germline V gene lookup returns CDR1 GTSNPN and CDR2 SVGIG (reference sequence). This CDR3 is 12 amino acids long. The CDR3 region has the DNA TGTGCCTGGAGTGTCAGAGGGTACGAGCAGTACGTC. It encodes CAWSVRGYEQYV.

The chain is built from TRBV10-3 and TRBJ2-5; 10 positions match TRBD2. CDR3 length: 13 residues. J was trimmed by 2 bases and V by 10 bases; bases with no gene match: 4. CDR1 and CDR2 (germline): ENHRY, SYGVKD. For the CDR3, the DNA is TGTGCCACCGAAGCGGGAGGGCAAGAGACCCAGTACTTC. Its protein product is CATEAGGQETQYF.

The chain couples TRBV6-5 to TRBJ1-1, with 7 bases lining up with TRBD1. Germline loops: CDR1 MNHEY, CDR2 SVGAGI. The CDR3 has 13 amino acids. V lost 5 bases to trimming and J lost 1 base; unmatched junction nucleotides: 1. The CDR3 nucleotides read TGTGCCAGCAGTCGACAGGGGAACACTGAAGCTTTCTTT. Amino acid sequence: CASSRQGNTEAFF.

Here the CDR3 reads CASSLEGRQFTDTQYF. In nucleotides, the CDR3 is TGTGCCAGCAGCCTGGAGGGACGGCAATTCACAGATACGCAGTATTTT. The V call is TRBV11-3, the J call TRBJ2-3; the D gene is possibly TRBD2 (6 bases). The V gene's germline CDR1 is SGHNT and CDR2 YENEEA. The CDR3 is made up of 16 amino acids. V was clipped by 5 bases and J by 2 bases, with 17 bases between them.

J is TRBJ2-5 and V is TRBV6-5; D is undetermined. Per germline, CDR1 MNHEY and CDR2 SVGAGI. The CDR3 extends over 11 amino acids. Between the trimmed V and J ends, which lost 8 bases and 9 bases, there was a span of 13 bases. CDR3 DNA: TGTGCCAGCGGGGATGGATGGTCCCAGTACTTC. Encoded protein: CASGDGWSQYF.

The V and J genes are TRBV6-5 and TRBJ2-5; 7 bases are a match to TRBD1. Germline trimming cut 2 bases from V and 6 bases from J; bases unmatched to any gene: 9. The V gene's germline CDR1 is MNHEY and CDR2 SVGAGI. The CDR3 extends over 15 amino acids. This CDR3 reads CASSYATGAGKTQYF. The DNA for the CDR3 is TGTGCCAGCAGTTACGCCACAGGGGCCGGGAAGACCCAGTACTTC.

The V and J genes are TRBV11-3 and TRBJ2-1; 10 bases align to TRBD2. This CDR3 region has 15 residues. Germline-derived CDR1 and CDR2 are SGHNT and YENEEA. V was clipped by 5 bases and J by 5 bases; unmatched bases: 6. This CDR3 reads CASSRGLAANNEQFF. The CDR3 DNA sequence: TGTGCCAGCAGCCGAGGACTAGCGGCAAACAATGAGCAGTTCTTC.

The chain carries TRBV5-1 and TRBJ1-2; tentative D call: TRBD1 (5 bases). Germline values: CDR1 SGHRS, CDR2 YFSETQ. This CDR3 spans 14 amino acids. The V end was cut by 4 bases, the J end by 8 bases, with 18 bases between. CDR3 region: CASSPGGRDWGYTF. The CDR3 DNA reads TGCGCCAGCAGCCCGGGTGGCAGGGACTGGGGCTACACCTTC.

The rearrangement links TRBV5-1 to TRBJ2-1, with 8 positions matching TRBD1. The germline gives CDR1 SGHRS, CDR2 YFSETQ. Trimming removed 1 base from V and 5 bases from J; junction bases left unmatched: 2. CDR3 length equals 14 residues. In DNA form, the CDR3 reads TGCGCCAGCAGCTTGCGGACAGGGAACAATGAGCAGTTCTTC. Translation: CASSLRTGNNEQFF. The full variable domain, in which reference TRBV5-1 and TRBJ2-1 provide the parts outside the CDR3, is KAGVTQTPRYLIKTRGQQVTLSCSPISGHRSVSWYQQTPGQGLQFLFEYFSETQRNKGNFPGRFSGRQFSNSRSEMNVSTLELGDSALYLCASSLRTGNNEQFFGPGTRLTVL.

The V gene is TRBV29-1, the J gene TRBJ1-5; 7 positions match TRBD1. The junction had 4 bases not matched to a gene; V was cut back by 6 bases and J by 2 bases. The CDR3 consists of 13 residues. Germline CDR1 SQVTM, CDR2 ANQGSEA. Written as DNA, the CDR3 is TGCAGCGTCCAGGGGGAGGGCAATCAGCCCCAGCATTTT. Residues: CSVQGEGNQPQHF.

This sequence joins TRBV5-1 and TRBJ1-1; D perhaps matches TRBD1 (6 bases). V gave up 0 bases and J gave up 4 bases, with 16 bases separating them. CDR1 and CDR2 (germline): SGHRS, YFSETQ. CDR3 length: 16 amino acids. CDR3 loop: CASSLGTLGGRTEAFF. The DNA of the CDR3 is TGCGCCAGCAGCTTGGGGACGCTGGGGGGGCGCACTGAAGCTTTCTTT.

This rearrangement joins TRBV19 to TRBJ1-2; 10 nucleotides agree with TRBD1. Trimming at V came to 4 bases and at J to 7 bases, leaving 6 bases not matched to a gene. This CDR3 has 14 amino acids. CDR1 and CDR2 from the germline V gene are LNHDA and SQIVND (reference sequence). The CDR3 is CASSNRQGASGYTF. CDR3 bases: TGTGCCAGTAGTAACCGACAGGGGGCGAGTGGCTACACCTTC.

A single count supports this clone. The genes are TRBV7-3 and TRBJ2-5; tentatively, D is TRBD1 or TRBD2 (5 bases each). CDR1 SGHTA and CDR2 FQGTGA come from the germline V gene. The CDR3 totals 14 residues. The germline V and J ends were trimmed by 6 bases and 0 bases, with 11 bases remaining between them. The CDR3 region has the DNA TGTGCCAGCAGATCCTCGGGACACCAAGAGACCCAGTACTTC. It yields the protein CASRSSGHQETQYF.

The chain employs TRBV21-1 and TRBJ1-2. TRBV21-1 is assigned pseudogene status. This CDR3 region has 15 residues. The CDR3: CASSKTRVRDYGYTF. As DNA, the CDR3 is TGTGCCAGCAGCAAAACGAGGGTAAGGGACTATGGCTACACCTTC.

The sample holds one count of this clone. V and J are TRBV20-1 and TRBJ1-2; the D gene is possibly TRBD1 (5 bases). V dropped 3 bases and J dropped 8 bases, with 10 bases sitting between them. From germline, CDR1 is DFQATT and CDR2 SNEGSKA (reference sequence). The length of the CDR3 is 11 residues. This chain's CDR3 is CSASKGHGYTF. In DNA, the CDR3 is TGCAGTGCTAGTAAGGGGCACGGCTACACCTTC.

This chain uses TRBV2 with TRBJ2-1, with D hard to call. This CDR3 spans 13 amino acids. V was cut by 2 bases and J by 6 bases, with 8 bases left in between. CDR1 is SNHLY, CDR2 FYNNEI, per germline. In DNA, the CDR3 is TGTGCCAGCAGTGAATTTAGGGCCAATGAGCAGTTCTTC. It translates to CASSEFRANEQFF.

The V and J genes are TRBV18 and TRBJ1-4, with 11 nucleotides matching TRBD1. CDR1 KGHSH and CDR2 LQKENI come from the germline V gene. The trim removed 2 bases at V and 8 bases at J, leaving 4 bases unmatched. The CDR3 covers 15 residues. CDR3 coding DNA: TGTGCCAGCTCACCAGCGGGACAGGGGGGCGAAAAACTGTTTTTT. This sequence encodes CASSPAGQGGEKLFF.

The chain has TRBV2 and TRBJ2-3, with D possibly being TRBD1 (7 bases). Germline CDR1 reads SNHLY; CDR2 reads FYNNEI. Trimming took off 4 bases at V and 1 base at J, with 15 bases between the two ends. CDR3 length equals 16 residues. The CDR3 spells CASSGRDSRGTDTQYF. CDR3 DNA sequence: TGTGCCAGCAGTGGGAGGGACAGCCGAGGCACAGATACGCAGTATTTT.